This entry concerns a single T cell receptor beta chain. This record belongs to a study of blood T cell repertoires in COVID-19. Study overall: Both acute and convalescent COVID-19 samples were obtained from the United States, Italy and Spain.

V was shortened by 4 bases and J by 7 bases, with 15 bases between the two germline ends. In germline, CDR1 is SGHKS, CDR2 YYEKEE (reference sequence). This CDR3 comprises 13 residues. The protocol was immunoSEQ multiplex PCR, while the TCRdb copy is restricted to in-frame clones and leaves out a portion. The data show about 140,000 clones, roughly 84% seen once. Sample: peripheral blood. The rearrangement uses TRBV5-5 and TRBJ2-7; D unclear. The source is a man aged 25-45 years with COVID-19, enrolled during active disease. For the CDR3, the DNA is TGTGCCAGCAGCGACGGGTGGCAACGAGAGCAGTACTTC. Translated, it gives CASSDGWQREQYF.